This T cell receptor (beta chain) was obtained from a study of T cells in localized non-small cell lung cancer. Study observations and caveats: One tumor region alone was sequenced, and heterogeneity therefore remains possible. Measurement of T cell clonality placed uninvolved adjacent lung highest, above the level in tumor. Out of the top 100 tumor clones, a median approximately 61 were seen in adjacent lung.

Sequencing used immunoSEQ multiplex PCR; TCRdb keeps in-frame clones, though not all of them. The repertoire includes 40,000 or so clones, about four fifths of them detected once, and 6.5% to 8% sits in the top ten. A note on this clone: The antigen is unknown.

V lost 8 bases and J lost 4, with 11 bases in between. CDR1 MDHEN and CDR2 SYDVKM come from the germline V gene. The CDR3 has 12 amino acids. The genes are TRBV28 and TRBJ1-2, with TRBD1 as a possible D gene (6 bases). The source of this sequence is a male donor aged 60 or older with stage II lung adenocarcinoma. This material consisted of peripheral blood mononuclear cells, taken before any cancer treatment. This chain's CDR3 is CASRDTTYGYTF. The DNA for the CDR3 is TGTGCCAGCCGGGACACCACCTATGGCTACACCTTC.